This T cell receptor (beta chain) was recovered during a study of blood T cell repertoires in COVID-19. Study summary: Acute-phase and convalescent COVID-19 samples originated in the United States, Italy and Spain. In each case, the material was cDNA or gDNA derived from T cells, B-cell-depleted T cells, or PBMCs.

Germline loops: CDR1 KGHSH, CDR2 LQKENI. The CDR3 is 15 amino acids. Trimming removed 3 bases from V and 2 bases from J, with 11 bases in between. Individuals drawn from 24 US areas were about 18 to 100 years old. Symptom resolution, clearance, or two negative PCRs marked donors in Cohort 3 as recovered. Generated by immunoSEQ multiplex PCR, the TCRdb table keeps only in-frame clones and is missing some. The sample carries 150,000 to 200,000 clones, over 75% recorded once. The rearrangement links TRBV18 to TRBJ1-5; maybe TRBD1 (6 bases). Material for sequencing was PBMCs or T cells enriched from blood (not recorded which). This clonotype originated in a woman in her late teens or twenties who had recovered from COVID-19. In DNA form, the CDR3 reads TGTGCCAGCTCACCCCAGGGGATCGGCAATCAGCCCCAGCATTTT. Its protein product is CASSPQGIGNQPQHF.